Below, 32 T cell receptor beta chains from the same sample are listed, as sequenced in a study of regulatory T cells in long-lasting Graves disease. Time point of the sample: persistent/refractory GD, antithyroid drugs over 5 years with positive TRAb. Extracted PBMC RNA gave rise to the TCR library. CDR3 regions were amplified by Arm-PCR using iRepertoire HTBI primers to build TCR beta libraries. Each CDR3 protein is one row after TCRdb ran MiXCR on the multiplex PCR reads. The repertoire has roughly 450,000 distinct CDR3 sequences, less than 25% of them found once; the top ten carry 7.8%. The specimen comprised peripheral blood mononuclear cells (PBMCs), sampled when the disease was refractory, from a patient treated with antithyroid drugs. The receptors here all came from a female donor with Graves disease.

The gene calls are TRBV7-2 and TRBJ2-7, with 14 bases fitting TRBD2. Trimming took 6 bases from V and 4 from J; bases not matched to a gene: 8. The CDR3 spans 16 residues. Germline V gives CDR1 SGHTA, CDR2 FQGNSA. The CDR3 sequence is CASRLYGTSGRYEQYF. The CDR3, as DNA: TGTGCCAGCAGACTTTACGGGACTAGCGGGAGATACGAGCAGTACTTC.

V gene TRBV29-1 combines with J gene TRBJ2-7; 7 bases are a match to TRBD2. The V gene's germline CDR1 is SQVTM and CDR2 ANQGSEA. The CDR3 runs 15 residues. V lost 4 bases to trimming and J lost 2 bases; unmatched junction nucleotides: 11. CDR3 sequence reads: CSVGGLGGLAYEQYF. CDR3 bases: TGCAGCGTTGGGGGCCTGGGGGGGTTGGCCTACGAGCAGTACTTC.

The V gene is TRBV6-1, the J gene TRBJ1-2; 7 bases are shared with TRBD1. V was pared by 7 bases and J by 8 bases, with 16 bases of the junction left unmatched. Germline V gene sequence: CDR1 MNHNS, CDR2 SASEGT. The CDR3 spans 15 residues. CDR3 nucleotides: TGTGCCAGCACCGAACCGAAGACAGGGACGGGAGGCTACACCTTC. Translation: CASTEPKTGTGGYTF.

In its sample, this clonotype was seen many times. V gene TRBV6-1 combines with J gene TRBJ1-4; tentative D call: TRBD1 (5 bases). Per germline, CDR1 MNHNS and CDR2 SASEGT. Trimming removed 6 bases from V and 6 bases from J, with 20 bases in between. CDR3 size: 16 residues. The chain's CDR3 is CASRTQLGDQDEKLFF. As DNA, the CDR3 is TGTGCCAGCAGGACTCAGTTAGGGGACCAAGATGAAAAACTGTTTTTT.

The J gene is TRBJ2-7, the V gene TRBV28; D is uncertain. This CDR3 region has 11 residues. Germline-derived CDR1 and CDR2 are MDHEN and SYDVKM. V was shortened by 3 bases and J by 9 bases, with 9 bases between the two germline ends. The chain's CDR3 is CASSFGRGQYF. CDR3 in DNA: TGTGCCAGCAGTTTCGGTCGCGGGCAGTACTTC.

In its sample, this clonotype was seen many times. The J gene is TRBJ2-5, the V gene TRBV6-1; TRBD2 matches 11 bases. This CDR3 has 18 residues. Unmatched junction bases numbered 7, after V lost 0 bases and J lost 1 base. Germline V gene data show CDR1 as MNHNS and CDR2 as SASEGT. The CDR3 is CASSEALTSGGAQETQYF. DNA of the CDR3: TGTGCCAGCAGTGAAGCCTTAACTAGCGGGGGAGCCCAAGAGACCCAGTACTTC.

The rearrangement links TRBV11-2 to TRBJ2-1; D perhaps matches TRBD2 (5 bases). The CDR3 consists of 12 residues. The V end was cut by 4 bases, the J end by 15 bases, with 16 bases between. In germline, CDR1 is SGHAT, CDR2 FQNNGV. CDR3 loop: CASSWPGQGRFF. CDR3 bases: TGTGCCAGCAGCTGGCCGGGCCAAGGGAGGTTCTTC.

This clonotype was found many times. CDR3 sequence (DNA): TGCAGCGTTGAAGATCGGATCGGGGTTCGAGAGACCCAGTACTTC. Translated: CSVEDRIGVRETQYF. The chain couples TRBV29-1 to TRBJ2-5, with D possibly TRBD2 on 5 matching bases. The CDR3 contains 15 residues. Per the germline V gene, CDR1 is SQVTM and CDR2 is ANQGSEA. V was cut by 0 bases and J by 4 bases, with 15 bases left in between.

The chain has TRBV6-1 and TRBJ1-3; D not certain. V was cut by 5 bases and J by 8 bases, with 10 bases left in between. The CDR3 totals 12 residues. Germline loops: CDR1 MNHNS, CDR2 SASEGT. CDR3 bases: TGTGCCAGCAGTCCTATGGAGGACACCATATATTTT. Translation gives CASSPMEDTIYF.

This clonotype showed up just once. The genes are TRBV7-3 and TRBJ1-1, with D maybe TRBD1 (6 bases). Germline lookup yields CDR1 SGHTA and CDR2 FQGTGA. Trimming shortened V by 5 bases and J by 4 bases, and 17 bases separated the two germline ends. The CDR3 sequence is 15 residues long. CDR3 coding DNA: TGTGCCAGCAGCCAGGGGCGGACCATGAGCACTGAAGCTTTCTTT. Its translation: CASSQGRTMSTEAFF.

This clonotype has a handful of counts. V and J are TRBV29-1 and TRBJ2-7; D not certain. Looked up from germline, CDR1 is SQVTM and CDR2 is ANQGSEA. V was cut by 7 bases and J by 0 bases, with 16 bases left in between. This CDR3 has 14 amino acids. The CDR3 bases are TGCAGCGCCAGGACCTCCAGGAGCTCCTACGAGCAGTACTTC. It codes for CSARTSRSSYEQYF.

This CDR3 is CASSLALVRVDTQYF. CDR3 nucleotides: TGTGCCAGCAGCTTAGCCCTTGTAAGGGTAGATACGCAGTATTTT. The chain links TRBV11-2 to TRBJ2-3; D is uncertain. Looked up from germline, CDR1 is SGHAT and CDR2 is FQNNGV. Trimming removed 1 base at V and 5 bases at J, with 13 bases between. The CDR3 length is 15 residues.

The rearrangement joins TRBV12-3 or TRBV12-4 to TRBJ2-1; D gene ambiguous. V lost 3 bases to trimming and J lost 2 bases, with 17 bases between them. The CDR3 covers 17 residues. The CDR3 bases are TGTGCCAGCAGTTTTACCCTTAGGATCCTACCCTACAATGAGCAGTTCTTC. Amino acid sequence: CASSFTLRILPYNEQFF.

Ten or more counts support this clonotype. The chain uses TRBV6-1 and TRBJ1-2; D not resolved. Germline CDR1 MNHNS, CDR2 SASEGT. The CDR3 contains 15 residues. Trimming removed 7 bases at V and 3 bases at J, with 18 bases between. This CDR3 reads CASNRRAGSDYGYTF. CDR3 DNA: TGTGCCAGCAACCGACGGGCGGGCTCGGACTATGGCTACACCTTC.

The V call is TRBV6-1, the J call TRBJ2-7, with D perhaps matching TRBD1 (6 bases). Trimming cost V 4 bases and J 7 bases, with 14 bases left between them. The CDR3 is made up of 13 amino acids. Germline-derived CDR1 and CDR2 are MNHNS and SASEGT. As DNA, the CDR3 is TGTGCCAGCAGTGTTACAGGGTTGCAGGAGCAGTACTTC. Protein sequence: CASSVTGLQEQYF.

A few counts support this clonotype. The chain uses TRBV20-1 and TRBJ2-5; 8 nucleotides match TRBD2. CDR1 is DFQATT, CDR2 SNEGSKA, per germline (reference sequence). The CDR3 loop spans 12 amino acids. V trimming: 4 bases; J trimming: 5 bases; junction bases outside the gene matches: 3. The DNA of the CDR3 is TGCAGTGCTATGACTAGCGCGGAGACCCAGTACTTC. Residues: CSAMTSAETQYF.

This clonotype was observed many times. The chain links TRBV30 to TRBJ1-2; D uncertain. Germline V gives CDR1 GTSNPN, CDR2 SVGIG (reference sequence). V was cut by 0 bases and J by 2 bases, with 4 bases left in between. The CDR3 runs to 12 residues. CDR3 sequence (DNA): TGTGCCTGGAGTGTACTGAACTATGGCTACACCTTC. This translates into CAWSVLNYGYTF.

This clonotype was seen repeatedly, ten times or more. J is TRBJ2-5 and V is TRBV20-1; the match to TRBD2 covers 11 bases. Germline lookup yields CDR1 DFQATT and CDR2 SNEGSKA (reference sequence). V was clipped by 0 bases and J by 1 base; unmatched bases: 1. CDR3 size: 15 residues. The CDR3 spells CSARDGTSGQETQYF. CDR3 nucleotides: TGCAGTGCTAGAGATGGGACTAGCGGCCAAGAGACCCAGTACTTC.

This rearrangement joins TRBV28 to TRBJ1-2; TRBD1 might be the D (5 bases). Germline CDR1 MDHEN, CDR2 SYDVKM. The CDR3 consists of 12 residues. V was clipped by 8 bases and J by 8 bases, with 15 bases between them. CDR3 protein: CASSIRGVGYTF. As DNA, the CDR3 is TGTGCCAGCTCTATCCGGGGGGTCGGCTACACCTTC.

The V call is TRBV20-1, the J call TRBJ2-1; a weak D match, TRBD2 (5 bases). The germline V gene has CDR1 DFQATT and CDR2 SNEGSKA (reference sequence). With 5 bases removed from V and 7 bases from J, the gap between germline ends came to 12 bases. The CDR3 is 12 amino acids. Here the CDR3 reads CSADGRGNEQFF. In nucleotides, the CDR3 is TGCAGTGCTGATGGGAGAGGTAATGAGCAGTTCTTC.

This clonotype came up a few times. This chain connects TRBV7-8 to TRBJ2-6; TRBD2 might be the D (5 bases). The germline CDR1 and CDR2 sequences are SGHVS and FQNEAQ. The CDR3 runs to 20 residues. V was shortened by 5 bases and J by 0 bases, with 23 bases between the two germline ends. The CDR3 bases are TGTGCCAGCAGCCTCGAGTTCGGACTGGTCATGGACTCTGGGGCCAACGTCCTGACTTTC. As protein: CASSLEFGLVMDSGANVLTF. The full variable domain, completed using reference TRBV7-8 and TRBJ2-6, is GAGVSQSPRYKVAKRGQDVALRCDPISGHVSLFWYQQALGQGPEFLTYFQNEAQLDKSGLPSDRFFAERPEGSVSTLKIQRTQQEDSAVYLCASSLEFGLVMDSGANVLTFGAGSRLTVL.

This clonotype was detected many times. This chain uses TRBV28 with TRBJ2-2; D not resolved. Trimming shortened V by 7 bases and J by 3 bases, and 12 bases separated the two germline ends. CDR1 MDHEN and CDR2 SYDVKM come from the germline V gene. This CDR3 has 14 residues. The CDR3 DNA reads as TGTGCCAGCACCACTGGGGATGACACCGGGGAGCTGTTTTTT. Protein sequence: CASTTGDDTGELFF.

This clonotype was counted between two and nine times. The chain is built from TRBV30 and TRBJ1-3; D is undetermined. CDR1 is GTSNPN, CDR2 SVGIG, per germline (reference sequence). This CDR3 is built from 15 residues. V shed 1 base and J shed 0 bases, with 10 bases lying between them. The chain's CDR3 is CAWSDSWGSGNTIYF. In nucleotides, the CDR3 is TGTGCCTGGAGTGACAGTTGGGGCTCTGGAAACACCATATATTTT.

The rearrangement joins TRBV28 to TRBJ1-5, with a tentative D call TRBD1 (5 bases). The V gene lost 5 bases and the J gene lost 0 bases, with 11 bases spanning the gap. CDR1 and CDR2 from the germline V gene are MDHEN and SYDVKM. The CDR3 contains 15 residues. CDR3 in amino acids: CASSPQEYSNQPQHF. Written as DNA, the CDR3 is TGTGCCAGCAGTCCACAGGAATATAGCAATCAGCCCCAGCATTTT.

This clonotype was seen ten or more times. The chain uses TRBV30 and TRBJ2-7; a weak D match, TRBD2 (6 bases). CDR1 is GTSNPN and CDR2 is SVGIG in the germline V gene (reference sequence). The CDR3 has 13 residues. V shed 4 bases and J shed 0 bases, with 10 bases lying between them. CDR3 protein: CAWTGEASYEQYF. CDR3 nucleotide sequence: TGTGCCTGGACGGGGGAGGCCTCCTACGAGCAGTACTTC. Full variable domain (outside the CDR3, taken from reference TRBV30 and TRBJ2-7): SQTIHQWPATLVQPVGSPLSLECTVEGTSNPNLYWYRQAAGRGLQLLFYSVGIGQISSEVPQNLSASRPQDRQFILSSKKLLLSDSGFYLCAWTGEASYEQYFGPGTRLTVT.

Worth noting for this clonotype: A much larger clone differs by one base, so this may be a read error. The V gene is TRBV27, the J gene TRBJ2-7, with TRBD1 as a possible D gene (6 bases). CDR3 length: 14 residues. Trimming took off 4 bases at V and 5 bases at J, with 15 bases between the two ends. Germline V gene lookup returns CDR1 MNHEY and CDR2 SMNVEV (reference sequence). Here the CDR3 DNA reads TGTGCCAGCAGTTCGTGGACTGAGGGGGACGAGCAGTACTTC. Translation gives CASSSWTEGDEQYF.

Turning to this clonotype: This could be a read error, since a much larger clone is one nucleotide away. The chain carries TRBV7-3 and TRBJ1-5; D gene uncertain. Germline V CDR1 and CDR2: SGHTA, FQGTGA. The CDR3 contains 13 residues. In DNA, the CDR3 is TGTGCCAGCAGCCTCACGCGCAATCAGCCCCGGCATTTT. Translated, it gives CASSLTRNQPRHF.

Ten or more counts support this clonotype. The chain links TRBV6-2 or TRBV6-3 to TRBJ2-7, with 14 bases identical to TRBD2. The CDR3 runs 13 residues. The V gene's germline CDR1 is MNHEY and CDR2 SVGEGT. J gave up 12 bases and V 6 bases, and 7 bases lay outside the gene matches. The CDR3 here is CASRLGTSGSLYF. The CDR3 DNA is TGTGCCAGCAGATTAGGGACTAGCGGGAGTCTGTACTTC.

This clonotype appeared once. This may be a read error, as it is one base from a much larger clone. The genes are TRBV28 and TRBJ1-1, with 7 positions matching TRBD1. Per the germline V gene, CDR1 is MDHEN and CDR2 is SYDVKM. CDR3 length: 18 amino acids. The CDR3 sequence: CASSTIAPKGGGDTEACF. Here the CDR3 DNA reads TGTGCCAGCAGTACCATAGCCCCTAAAGGGGGCGGGGACACTGAAGCTTGCTTT. Supplemented by reference TRBV28 and TRBJ1-1, the full variable domain reads DVKVTQSSRYLVKRTGEKVFLECVQDMDHENMFWYRQDPGLGLRLIYFSYDVKMKEKGDIPEGYSVSREKKERFSLILESASTNQTSMYLCASSTIAPKGGGDTEACFGQGTRLTVV.

This clonotype has more than one count but fewer than ten. The chain is built from TRBV5-1 and TRBJ1-4, with a tentative D call TRBD1 (5 bases). Germline CDR1 and CDR2: SGHRS and YFSETQ. With 4 bases removed from V and 8 bases from J, the gap between germline ends came to 18 bases. The CDR3 length is 15 residues. CDR3 in DNA: TGCGCCAGCAGCAGGGAAGGGGAAGACCGGGAAAAACTGTTTTTT. The encoded protein is CASSREGEDREKLFF.

This chain joins TRBV18 and TRBJ1-1; D is ambiguous. Germline V CDR1 and CDR2: KGHSH, LQKENI. The CDR3 has 16 amino acids. V lost 0 bases and J lost 0, with 11 bases in between. CDR3 nucleotides: TGTGCCAGCTCACCACCCGGGTGGTCTGTGAACACTGAAGCTTTCTTT. Protein: CASSPPGWSVNTEAFF.

As regards this clonotype: Just one base apart from a much larger clone, this may be a read error. It is likely a read error, because the conserved phenylalanine at the end of the CDR3 is missing. The V gene is TRBV27, the J gene TRBJ2-7; 8 bases map to TRBD1. This CDR3 is built from 14 residues. The V gene end was trimmed by 4 bases and the J gene end by 3 bases; junction bases not matched to a gene: 5. Per the germline V gene, CDR1 is MNHEY and CDR2 is SMNVEV (reference sequence). CDR3 sequence reads: CASSSSDRGYEQYS. CDR3 in DNA: TGTGCCAGCAGTTCCTCAGACAGGGGCTACGAGCAGTACTCC.